The 22 T cell receptor beta chains given below trace back to one sample, sequenced in a study of CD8+ T cells in alopecia areata. Treatment indicated: oral pan-JAK inhibitor, 5-10 mg twice daily. Reverse transcribed after extraction, RNA yielded cDNA as the sequencing template. Profiling relied on immunoSEQ multiplex PCR, and the TCRdb table lists in-frame clones only, not all of them. The repertoire holds about 270,000 clones, with about 60% as singletons. The sequencing used CD4+ T cells sorted from blood, collected at week 52, from a patient treated with tofacitinib. Receptors originate from a human donor with alopecia areata.

This chain connects TRBV7-2 to TRBJ2-3; 10 nucleotides line up with TRBD2. J gave up 5 bases and V 5 bases, and 7 bases lay outside the gene matches. The CDR3 runs 15 residues. Germline values: CDR1 SGHTA, CDR2 FQGNSA. The DNA of the CDR3 is TGTGCCAGCAGCCCAAGCGGGGGGGCCGGAGATACGCAGTATTTT. Translating gives CASSPSGGAGDTQYF.

The chain has TRBV6-5 and TRBJ2-5; TRBD1 is a possible D gene (6 bases). Trimming shortened V by 5 bases and J by 2 bases, and 12 bases separated the two germline ends. CDR3 size: 14 residues. Germline values: CDR1 MNHEY, CDR2 SVGAGI. The CDR3 DNA sequence: TGTGCCAGCAGTGGACAGAGCTTTCAAGAGACCCAGTACTTC. Residues: CASSGQSFQETQYF.

The rearrangement links TRBV6-5 to TRBJ2-1, with 11 positions matching TRBD2. The CDR3 extends over 15 amino acids. Unmatched junction bases numbered 10, after V lost 6 bases and J lost 9 bases. From germline, CDR1 is MNHEY and CDR2 SVGAGI. As DNA, the CDR3 is TGTGCCAGCAGCCCCGGGACTAGCGGAATGGGTGAGCAGTTCTTC. Protein sequence: CASSPGTSGMGEQFF.

There are a few counts of this clone. This chain uses TRBV2 with TRBJ2-1; TRBD1 agrees at 7 bases. Germline V CDR1 and CDR2: SNHLY, FYNNEI. The length of the CDR3 is 13 residues. After removal of 7 bases from V and 8 bases from J, the junction contained 8 bases not matched to a gene. The DNA of the CDR3 is TGTGCCAGCAAAGCCGGGACAGACCATGAGCAGTTCTTC. Its protein product is CASKAGTDHEQFF.

V usage is TRBV6-1 and J usage is TRBJ1-5, with 7 nucleotides matching TRBD1. V lost 8 bases and J lost 0; bases outside the gene matches: 7. The CDR3 contains 15 residues. Germline CDR1 MNHNS, CDR2 SASEGT. CDR3 coding DNA: TGTGCCAGCTTACTACAGGGGTATAGCAATCAGCCCCAGCATTTT. Encoded protein: CASLLQGYSNQPQHF.

This rearrangement joins TRBV9 to TRBJ2-2, with a tentative D call TRBD2 (5 bases). Germline CDR1 SGDLS, CDR2 YYNGEE. Deletions cut 0 bases from V and 0 bases from J, with 9 bases between. The CDR3 totals 16 residues. The CDR3 DNA is TGTGCCAGCAGCGTAGGGGCAGCGGCGAACACCGGGGAGCTGTTTTTT. Its protein product is CASSVGAAANTGELFF.

This clone turned up a few times. Within the sample, other DNA sequences also encode this same CDR3. The genes are TRBV30 and TRBJ2-7; D possibly uses TRBD1 or TRBD2 (6 bases each). V was pared by 0 bases and J by 4 bases, with 7 bases between. The CDR3 contains 12 residues. CDR1 is GTSNPN, CDR2 SVGIG, per germline (reference sequence). The CDR3 region is CAWSVGGYEQYF. The CDR3 bases are TGTGCCTGGAGTGTAGGGGGGTACGAGCAGTACTTC.

J is TRBJ1-4 and V is TRBV4-1, with a weak D call TRBD1 (5 bases). CDR1 is MGHRA and CDR2 is YSYEKL in the germline V gene. V lost 4 bases to trimming and J lost 8 bases, with 14 bases between them. The CDR3 has 14 amino acids. The CDR3 nucleotides read TGCGCCAGCAGCCCGGACATGGCGTGGGAAAAACTGTTTTTT. Translated, it gives CASSPDMAWEKLFF.

On this clone itself: The same CDR3 also results from other DNA sequences found in this sample. The V call is TRBV5-1, the J call TRBJ1-2; no firm D call. Germline values: CDR1 SGHRS, CDR2 YFSETQ. V was shortened by 0 bases and J by 3 bases, with 6 bases between the two germline ends. The CDR3 sequence is 13 residues long. Written as DNA, the CDR3 is TGCGCCAGCAGCTTGGACCGGGACTATGGCTACACCTTC. Encoded protein: CASSLDRDYGYTF.

Of note for this clone: Distinct nucleotide sequences in the sample also encode this CDR3. This chain uses TRBV9 with TRBJ1-3; D is uncertain. This CDR3 comprises 14 residues. CDR1 and CDR2 (germline): SGDLS, YYNGEE. V gave up 4 bases and J gave up 4 bases, with 12 bases separating them. CDR3 sequence (DNA): TGTGCCAGCAGCATCCGAGACCGCGGAAACACCATATATTTT. Translation: CASSIRDRGNTIYF.

CDR3 DNA: TGTGCCAGCAGCTTGGGGTCCGTTGAAAAACTGTTTTTT. It is translated as CASSLGSVEKLFF. The V call is TRBV5-4, the J call TRBJ1-4; no clear D gene. V was trimmed by 0 bases and J by 7 bases, leaving 7 bases between them. The CDR3 loop spans 13 amino acids. Germline V lookup: CDR1 SGHNT, CDR2 YYREEE (reference sequence).

As to this clone: Only one base separates this from a far larger clonotype, so it likely reflects a read error. The genes are TRBV6-1 and TRBJ2-6, with D hard to call. The germline V gene encodes CDR1 MNHNS and CDR2 SASEGT. Trimming removed 3 bases at V and 1 base at J, with 4 bases between. This CDR3 region has 14 residues. CDR3 region: CASSEGSGANVLTF. CDR3 nucleotide sequence: TGTGCCAGCAGTGAGGGGTCTGGGGCCAACGTCCTGACTTTC.

This sequence joins TRBV4-2 and TRBJ1-4; TRBD1 matches 9 bases. The CDR3 has 16 residues. J was trimmed by 5 bases and V by 6 bases; bases with no gene match: 10. Germline V gene sequence: CDR1 LGHNA, CDR2 YNFKEQ. This chain's CDR3 is CASSLIPGQGNEKLFF. CDR3 nucleotides: TGTGCCAGCAGTCTCATCCCGGGACAGGGCAATGAAAAACTGTTTTTT.

This chain links TRBV30 with TRBJ1-1; a possible D gene is TRBD1 (6 bases). This CDR3 has 13 residues. The germline V gene encodes CDR1 GTSNPN and CDR2 SVGIG (reference sequence). V dropped 4 bases and J dropped 3 bases, with 12 bases sitting between them. The CDR3 sequence: CAWTGQWDTEAFF. CDR3 DNA sequence: TGTGCCTGGACCGGACAGTGGGACACTGAAGCTTTCTTT.

CDR3 nucleotides: TGTGCCAGCAGCTTGTTAGCGAATGAGCAGTTCTTC. Amino acids: CASSLLANEQFF. The J gene is TRBJ2-1, the V gene TRBV5-6, with D possibly matching TRBD2 (5 bases). The length of the CDR3 is 12 residues. Deletions cut 1 base from V and 7 bases from J, with 6 bases between. CDR1 and CDR2 from the germline V gene are SGHDT and YYEEEE.

The V gene is TRBV5-6, the J gene TRBJ2-5, with D unclear. The V gene's germline CDR1 is SGHDT and CDR2 YYEEEE. The CDR3 runs 14 residues. The V end lost 0 bases, the J end lost 1 base, and 7 bases lay between the germline ends. For the CDR3, the DNA is TGTGCCAGCAGCTTGGTGAGTCGCCAAGAGACCCAGTACTTC. Residues: CASSLVSRQETQYF.

This clone was detected a few times. This chain links TRBV10-2 with TRBJ1-6; 7 positions agree with TRBD1. After removal of 8 bases from V and 5 bases from J, the junction contained 3 bases not matched to a gene. CDR3 length: 13 amino acids. CDR1 and CDR2 from the germline V gene are WSHSY and SAAADI. The CDR3 nucleotides are TGCGCCAGCGAGGGACAGAATAATTCACCCCTCCACTTT. Amino acid sequence: CASEGQNNSPLHF.

This clone was detected only a few times. This chain links TRBV4-2 with TRBJ2-7; 8 bases are a match to TRBD1. The length of the CDR3 is 15 residues. Germline CDR1 LGHNA, CDR2 YNFKEQ. The ends lost 5 bases at V and 6 bases at J; junction bases unmatched: 12. The CDR3 nucleotides are TGTGCCAGCAGCACGGAGATAACAGGGGGTAGCGAGCAGTACTTC. Translation: CASSTEITGGSEQYF.

This clone was detected once. Other DNA variants within this sample encode the same CDR3. V usage is TRBV30 and J usage is TRBJ1-1; D remains ambiguous. Per the germline V gene, CDR1 is GTSNPN and CDR2 is SVGIG (reference sequence). This CDR3 is built from 12 residues. Trimming cost V 4 bases and J 0 bases, with 6 bases left between them. CDR3 amino acids: CAWNGLNTEAFF. DNA of the CDR3: TGTGCCTGGAATGGGTTGAACACTGAAGCTTTCTTT. The complete variable domain, with remaining parts taken from reference TRBV30 and TRBJ1-1, reads SQTIHQWPATLVQPVGSPLSLECTVEGTSNPNLYWYRQAAGRGLQLLFYSVGIGQISSEVPQNLSASRPQDRQFILSSKKLLLSDSGFYLCAWNGLNTEAFFGQGTRLTVV.

The chain combines TRBV27 with TRBJ1-6; D possibly corresponds to TRBD1 (6 bases). The germline V gene encodes CDR1 MNHEY and CDR2 SMNVEV (reference sequence). V lost 5 bases and J lost 9, with 14 bases in between. The CDR3 length is 14 residues. CDR3 in DNA: TGTGCCAGCAGTGCAGGGGCTAAAGCTTCACCCCTCCACTTT. Protein sequence: CASSAGAKASPLHF.

The rearrangement links TRBV30 to TRBJ1-6; a possible D gene is TRBD1 (5 bases). CDR1 and CDR2 (germline): GTSNPN, SVGIG (reference sequence). V lost 3 bases and J 6 bases, leaving 18 bases between the germline ends. The CDR3 is 16 amino acids. Written as DNA, the CDR3 is TGTGCCTGGAGGCCGCGCGGGGGGGGAGTTAATTCACCCCTCCACTTT. This codes for CAWRPRGGGVNSPLHF.

V gene TRBV2 combines with J gene TRBJ1-5, with D possibly matching TRBD1 (5 bases). This CDR3 contains 14 residues. V was pared by 5 bases and J by 2 bases, with 10 bases between. Germline V gene sequence: CDR1 SNHLY, CDR2 FYNNEI. CDR3 nucleotides: TGTGCCAGCAGTATACAGGAGGGCAATCAGCCCCAGCATTTT. This sequence encodes CASSIQEGNQPQHF.